This T cell receptor beta chain was documented in a study of T cells in tuberculosis. Study-wide context: In South Africa, adults with active tuberculosis were compared with IGRA-negative and latently infected IGRA-positive adolescents. Overall study results and limits: Smaller alpha distances in active tuberculosis partly reflected shorter CDR3-alpha lengths. GMM-specific TCRs were nearer to active tuberculosis alpha repertoires, suggesting expansion.

In regard to this clone: As yet, its antigen is unknown.

The table came from immunoSEQ multiplex PCR; TCRdb's copy has only in-frame clones and leaves some out. This sample has 30,000 or so clones; roughly 89% occur once, and the top ten carry 5.5% to 6.5%. J was trimmed by 4 bases and V by 0 bases; bases with no gene match: 3. The CDR3 is made up of 14 amino acids. Looked up from germline, CDR1 is SGHRS and CDR2 is YFSETQ. Tuberculin skin test and IGRA determined adolescents' latent tuberculosis status at entry. The chain carries TRBV5-1 and TRBJ1-1; TRBD1 agrees at 7 bases. The sequencing sample was made of PBMCs. This TCR derives from a donor aged 10 to 29 with latent tuberculosis or without tuberculosis infection. Written as DNA, the CDR3 is TGCGCCAGCAGCTTGGCCCGACAGGGCACTGAAGCTTTCTTT. Its protein product is CASSLARQGTEAFF.